What follows are 8 T cell receptor beta chains derived from one specimen sequenced in a study of identical twins. Each CDR3 protein is one row after TCRdb ran MiXCR on the 5' RACE reads. The sample has around 200,000 distinct CDR3 sequences, around 9.6% seen once. The sequencing input was memory (CD45RO+) T cells sorted from blood. These receptors were obtained from a woman between 18 and 29 years old in good health.

The gene calls are TRBV5-4 and TRBJ2-5; possible D gene TRBD2, 6 bases. This CDR3 has 14 amino acids. V lost 4 bases and J 2 bases, leaving 12 bases between the germline ends. Germline V gene lookup returns CDR1 SGHNT and CDR2 YYREEE (reference sequence). The CDR3 region is CASSPGLEQETQYF. For the CDR3, the DNA is TGTGCCAGCAGCCCGGGACTGGAGCAAGAGACCCAGTACTTC.

The J gene is TRBJ2-3, the V gene TRBV6-1; unclear D gene. The V end lost 10 bases, the J end lost 4 bases, and 9 bases lay between the germline ends. Germline V gene sequence: CDR1 MNHNS, CDR2 SASEGT. There are 11 residues in the CDR3. CDR3 nucleotides: TGTGCCACCGAAAGGCCAGATACGCAGTATTTT. Amino acid sequence: CATERPDTQYF.

This clonotype has only a few counts. V gene TRBV6-2 or TRBV6-3 combines with J gene TRBJ2-1, with 10 bases fitting TRBD2. The junction had 8 bases not matched to a gene; V was cut back by 0 bases and J by 6 bases. This CDR3 spans 17 amino acids. Germline CDR1 reads MNHEY; CDR2 reads SVGEGT. CDR3 DNA: TGTGCCAGCAGTTACTCCCTGAGGAAGCGGGGGGGCAATGAGCAGTTCTTC. It specifies CASSYSLRKRGGNEQFF.

Only a few counts were recorded for this clonotype. The chain's CDR3 is CASSPGENTEAFF. Written as DNA, the CDR3 is TGTGCCAGCAGCCCAGGGGAGAACACTGAAGCTTTCTTT. V and J are TRBV3-1 and TRBJ1-1; D might be TRBD1 (6 bases). Looked up from germline, CDR1 is LGHDT and CDR2 is YNNKEL (reference sequence). V was cut by 4 bases and J by 1 base, with 7 bases left in between. The CDR3 runs 13 residues.

This clonotype was counted at least ten times. Mismatch with germline at one junction end may stem from a read error. The J gene is TRBJ2-5, the V gene TRBV7-7, with a tentative D call TRBD1 (5 bases). Per the germline V gene, CDR1 is SSHAT and CDR2 is FNYEAQ (reference sequence). The CDR3 loop spans 13 amino acids. CDR3 coding DNA: TGTGCTAGCAGCTCCAGACAGAGGGAGACCCAGTACTTC. Translation gives CASSSRQRETQYF.

The chain joins TRBV15 to TRBJ1-5; D is unclear. The CDR3 runs to 13 residues. Trimming removed 0 bases from V and 6 bases from J, with 6 bases in between. The V gene's germline CDR1 is LNHNV and CDR2 YYDKDF (reference sequence). The CDR3 spells CATSRDIVQPQHF. In DNA form, the CDR3 reads TGTGCCACCAGCAGAGACATAGTTCAGCCCCAGCATTTT.

This clonotype was seen a handful of times. V gene TRBV5-1 combines with J gene TRBJ1-2, with D possibly matching TRBD1 (6 bases). This CDR3 is built from 17 residues. Germline CDR1 is SGHRS and CDR2 is YFSETQ. With 4 bases removed from V and 1 base from J, the gap between germline ends came to 20 bases. The CDR3 nucleotides read TGCGCCAGCAGCGGAATGATTCAAGGGGGATTTAACTATGGCTACACCTTC. Protein sequence: CASSGMIQGGFNYGYTF.

Many counts were recorded for this clonotype. The gene calls are TRBV5-1 and TRBJ1-2, with 9 bases identical to TRBD1. Germline CDR1 and CDR2: SGHRS and YFSETQ. V trimming: 4 bases; J trimming: 14 bases; junction bases outside the gene matches: 12. The CDR3 runs to 13 residues. For the CDR3, the DNA is TGCGCCAGCAGCCTGGGGACAGGGCTATTGAGAACCTTC. It yields the protein CASSLGTGLLRTF. The full variable domain, with the rest looked up from reference TRBV5-1 and TRBJ1-2, is KAGVTQTPRYLIKTRGQQVTLSCSPISGHRSVSWYQQTPGQGLQFLFEYFSETQRNKGNFPGRFSGRQFSNSRSEMNVSTLELGDSALYLCASSLGTGLLRTFGSGTRLTVV.